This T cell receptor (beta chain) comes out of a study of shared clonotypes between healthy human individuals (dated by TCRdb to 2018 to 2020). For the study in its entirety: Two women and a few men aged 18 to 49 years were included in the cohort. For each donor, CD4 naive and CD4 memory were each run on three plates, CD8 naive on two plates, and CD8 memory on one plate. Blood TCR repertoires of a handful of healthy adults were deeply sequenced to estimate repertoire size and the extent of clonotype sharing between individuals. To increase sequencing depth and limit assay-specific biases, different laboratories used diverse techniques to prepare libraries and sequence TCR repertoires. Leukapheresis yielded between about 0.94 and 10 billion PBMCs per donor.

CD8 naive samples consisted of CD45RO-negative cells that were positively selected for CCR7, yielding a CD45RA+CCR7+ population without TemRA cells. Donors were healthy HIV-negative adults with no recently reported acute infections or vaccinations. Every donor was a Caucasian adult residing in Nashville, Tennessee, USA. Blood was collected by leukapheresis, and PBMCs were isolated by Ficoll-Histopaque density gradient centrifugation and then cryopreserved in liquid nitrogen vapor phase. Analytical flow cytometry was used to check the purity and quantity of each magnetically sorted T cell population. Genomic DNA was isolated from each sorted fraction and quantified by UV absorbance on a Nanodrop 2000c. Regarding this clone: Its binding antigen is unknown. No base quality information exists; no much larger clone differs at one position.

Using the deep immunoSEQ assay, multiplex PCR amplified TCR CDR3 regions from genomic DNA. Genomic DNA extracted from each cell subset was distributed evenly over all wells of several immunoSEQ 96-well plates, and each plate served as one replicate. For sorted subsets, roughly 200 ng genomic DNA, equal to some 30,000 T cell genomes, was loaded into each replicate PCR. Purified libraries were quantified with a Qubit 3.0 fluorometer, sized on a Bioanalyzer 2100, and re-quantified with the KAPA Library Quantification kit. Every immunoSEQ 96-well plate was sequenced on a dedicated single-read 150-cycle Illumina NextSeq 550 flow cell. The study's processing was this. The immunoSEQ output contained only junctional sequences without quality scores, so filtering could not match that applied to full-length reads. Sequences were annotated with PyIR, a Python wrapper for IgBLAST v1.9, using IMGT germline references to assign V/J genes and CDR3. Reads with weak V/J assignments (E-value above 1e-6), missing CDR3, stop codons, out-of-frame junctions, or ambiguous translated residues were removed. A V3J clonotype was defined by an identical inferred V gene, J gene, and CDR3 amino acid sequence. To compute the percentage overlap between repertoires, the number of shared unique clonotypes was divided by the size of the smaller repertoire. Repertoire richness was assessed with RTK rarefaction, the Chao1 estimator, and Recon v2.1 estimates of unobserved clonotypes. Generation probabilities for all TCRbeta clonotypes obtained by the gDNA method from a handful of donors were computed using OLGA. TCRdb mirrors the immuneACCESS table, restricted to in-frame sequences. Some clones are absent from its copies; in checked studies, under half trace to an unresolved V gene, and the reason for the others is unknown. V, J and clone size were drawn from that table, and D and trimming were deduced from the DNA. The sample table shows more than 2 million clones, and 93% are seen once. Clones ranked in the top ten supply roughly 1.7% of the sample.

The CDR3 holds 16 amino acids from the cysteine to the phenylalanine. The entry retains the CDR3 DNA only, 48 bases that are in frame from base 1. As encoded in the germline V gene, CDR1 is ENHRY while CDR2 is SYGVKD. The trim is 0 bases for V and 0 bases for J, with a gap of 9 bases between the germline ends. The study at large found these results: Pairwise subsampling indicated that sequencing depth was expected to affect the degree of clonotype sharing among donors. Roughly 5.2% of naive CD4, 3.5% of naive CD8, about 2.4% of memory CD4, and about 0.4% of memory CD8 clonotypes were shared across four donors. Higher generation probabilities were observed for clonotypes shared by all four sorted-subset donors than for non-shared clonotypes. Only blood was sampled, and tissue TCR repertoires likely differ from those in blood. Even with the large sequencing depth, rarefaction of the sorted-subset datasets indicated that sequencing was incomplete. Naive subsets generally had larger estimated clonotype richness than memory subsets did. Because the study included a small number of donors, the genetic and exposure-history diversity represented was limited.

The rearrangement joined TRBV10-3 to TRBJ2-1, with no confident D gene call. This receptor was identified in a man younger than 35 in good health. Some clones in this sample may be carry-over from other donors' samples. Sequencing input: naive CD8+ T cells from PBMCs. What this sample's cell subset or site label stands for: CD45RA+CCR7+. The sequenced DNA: TGTGCCATCAGTGAGTCTTACACGGGCTCCTACAATGAGCAGTTCTTC. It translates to CAISESYTGSYNEQFF.